This T cell receptor (beta chain) was identified in a study of T cells in Graves' hyperthyroidism and ophthalmopathy. RNA transcripts were the template for amplifying TCR beta CDR3 regions. When the TCR CDR3 underwent first-round RT-PCR, the HTBI primer set was used. In TCRdb, the multiplex PCR reads were re-called with MiXCR into one record per CDR3 protein. The profile shows about 700,000 distinct CDR3 sequences, just under 45% of them singletons. V was trimmed by 2 bases and J by 3 bases, leaving 8 bases between them. In germline, CDR1 is MNHNS, CDR2 SASEGT. The CDR3 spans 13 residues. The TCR was taken from an adult man with Graves' disease, either hyperthyroidism or ophthalmopathy (not recorded which). This chain uses TRBV6-1 with TRBJ2-7; D unresolved. Specimen: peripheral blood or thyroid tissue (not recorded which). The CDR3 spells CASSELHDYEQYF. CDR3 coding DNA: TGTGCCAGCAGTGAATTGCACGACTACGAGCAGTACTTC.